A few counts support the clone carrying this TCR beta chain. Its antigen is still unknown. CDR3 length: 17 amino acids. Germline V gene sequence: CDR1 LGHNT, CDR2 FRNRAP. Trimming left V 0 bases short and J 2 bases short, with 14 bases between. Profiling relied on immunoSEQ multiplex PCR, and the TCRdb table lists in-frame clones only, not all of them. The sample contains approximately 110,000 clones, 80% to 90% of which appear only once. The data are from a study of T cell responses to AZD1222 COVID-19 vaccine. Study-level points and caveats: None of the repertoires were sampled until the peak T cell response had passed. Clonal diversity may have been underestimated in mostly white British donors.

The sample consisted of peripheral blood, taken on day 0 of AZD1222 vaccination. The TCR was taken from an adult in good health. The chain joins TRBV12-5 to TRBJ2-1; D unclear. The CDR3: CASGLVLVGRPYNEQFF. The DNA of the CDR3 is TGTGCTAGTGGTTTGGTACTGGTGGGTAGACCCTACAATGAGCAGTTCTTC.